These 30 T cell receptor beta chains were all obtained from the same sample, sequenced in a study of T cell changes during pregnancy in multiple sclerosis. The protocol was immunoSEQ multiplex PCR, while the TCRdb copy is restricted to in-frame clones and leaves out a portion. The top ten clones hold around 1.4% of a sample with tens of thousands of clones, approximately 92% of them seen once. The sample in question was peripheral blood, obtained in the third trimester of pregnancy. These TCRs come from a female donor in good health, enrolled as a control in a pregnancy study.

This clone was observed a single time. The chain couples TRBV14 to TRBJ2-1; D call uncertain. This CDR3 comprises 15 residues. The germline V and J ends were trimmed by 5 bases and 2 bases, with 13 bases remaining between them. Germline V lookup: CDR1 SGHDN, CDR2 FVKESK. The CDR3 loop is CASSIQISAYNEQFF. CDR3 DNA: TGTGCCAGCAGCATTCAGATATCCGCCTACAATGAGCAGTTCTTC.

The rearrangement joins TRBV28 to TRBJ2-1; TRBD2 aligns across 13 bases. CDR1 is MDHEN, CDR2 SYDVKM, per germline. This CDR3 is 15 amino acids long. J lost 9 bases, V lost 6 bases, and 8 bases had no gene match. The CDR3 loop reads CASSYSTSGRGEQFF. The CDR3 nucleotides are TGTGCCAGCAGCTACTCAACTAGCGGGAGGGGTGAGCAGTTCTTC.

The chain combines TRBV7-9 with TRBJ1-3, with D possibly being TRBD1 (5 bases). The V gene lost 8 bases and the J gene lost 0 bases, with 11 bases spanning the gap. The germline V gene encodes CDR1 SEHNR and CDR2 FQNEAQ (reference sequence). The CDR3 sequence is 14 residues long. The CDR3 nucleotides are TGTGCCAGCGGGGCAGGGCACTCTGGAAACACCATATATTTT. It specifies CASGAGHSGNTIYF.

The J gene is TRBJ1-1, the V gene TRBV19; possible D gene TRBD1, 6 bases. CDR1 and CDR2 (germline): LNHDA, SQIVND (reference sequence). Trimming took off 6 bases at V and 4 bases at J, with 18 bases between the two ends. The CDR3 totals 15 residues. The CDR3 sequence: CASRGGDRGGTEAFF. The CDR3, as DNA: TGTGCCAGTAGAGGGGGGGATCGCGGAGGCACTGAAGCTTTCTTT. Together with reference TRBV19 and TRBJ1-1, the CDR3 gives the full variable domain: DGGITQSPKYLFRKEGQNVTLSCEQNLNHDAMYWYRQDPGQGLRLIYYSQIVNDFQKGDIAEGYSVSREKKESFPLTVTSAQKNPTAFYLCASRGGDRGGTEAFFGQGTRLTVV.

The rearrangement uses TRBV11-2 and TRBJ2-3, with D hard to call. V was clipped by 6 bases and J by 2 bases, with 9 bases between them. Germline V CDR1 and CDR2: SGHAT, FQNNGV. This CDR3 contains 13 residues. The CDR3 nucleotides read TGTGCCAGCAGTGCAGAAATCACAGATACGCAGTATTTT. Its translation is CASSAEITDTQYF. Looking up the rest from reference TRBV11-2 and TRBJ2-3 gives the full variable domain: EAGVAQSPRYKIIEKRQSVAFWCNPISGHATLYWYQQILGQGPKLLIQFQNNGVVDDSQLPKDRFSAERLKGVDSTLKIQPAKLEDSAVYLCASSAEITDTQYFGPGTRLTVL.

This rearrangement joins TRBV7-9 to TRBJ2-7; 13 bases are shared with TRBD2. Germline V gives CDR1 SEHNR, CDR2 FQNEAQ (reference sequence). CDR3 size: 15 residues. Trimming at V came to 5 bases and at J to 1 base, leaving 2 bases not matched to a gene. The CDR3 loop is CASSPLAGGSYEQYF. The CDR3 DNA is TGTGCCAGCAGCCCACTAGCGGGAGGGTCCTACGAGCAGTACTTC.

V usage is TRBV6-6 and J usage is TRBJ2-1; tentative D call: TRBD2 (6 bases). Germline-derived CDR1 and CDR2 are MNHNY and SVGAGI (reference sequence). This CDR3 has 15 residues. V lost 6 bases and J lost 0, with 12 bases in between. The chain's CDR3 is CASSKDGSSYNEQFF. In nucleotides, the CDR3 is TGTGCCAGCAGCAAGGACGGGAGCTCCTACAATGAGCAGTTCTTC.

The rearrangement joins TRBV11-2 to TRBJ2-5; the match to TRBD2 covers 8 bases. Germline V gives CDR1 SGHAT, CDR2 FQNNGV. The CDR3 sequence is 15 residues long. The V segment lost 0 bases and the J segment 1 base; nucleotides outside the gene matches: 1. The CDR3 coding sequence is TGTGCCAGCAGCTTAGACGGGAGGGCCCAAGAGACCCAGTACTTC. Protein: CASSLDGRAQETQYF.

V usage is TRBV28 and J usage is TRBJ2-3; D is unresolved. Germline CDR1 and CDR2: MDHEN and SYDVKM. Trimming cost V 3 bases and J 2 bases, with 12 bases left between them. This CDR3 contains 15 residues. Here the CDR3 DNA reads TGTGCCAGCAGTTTCCGGCAGGTCGTCACAGATACGCAGTATTTT. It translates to CASSFRQVVTDTQYF.

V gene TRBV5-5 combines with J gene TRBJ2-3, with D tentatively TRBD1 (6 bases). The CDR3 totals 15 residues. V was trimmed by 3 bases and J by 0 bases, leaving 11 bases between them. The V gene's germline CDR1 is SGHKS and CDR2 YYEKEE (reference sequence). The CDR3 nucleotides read TGTGCCAGCAGCTCATACAGGGTTAGCACAGATACGCAGTATTTT. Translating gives CASSSYRVSTDTQYF. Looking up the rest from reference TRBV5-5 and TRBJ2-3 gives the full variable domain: DAGVTQSPTHLIKTRGQQVTLRCSPISGHKSVSWYQQVLGQGPQFIFQYYEKEERGRGNFPDRFSARQFPNYSSELNVNALLLGDSALYLCASSSYRVSTDTQYFGPGTRLTVL.

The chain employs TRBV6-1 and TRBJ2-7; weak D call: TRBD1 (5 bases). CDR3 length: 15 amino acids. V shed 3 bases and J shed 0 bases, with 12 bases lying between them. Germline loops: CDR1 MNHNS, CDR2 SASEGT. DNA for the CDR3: TGTGCCAGCAGTGAGGGGCCCGTCCCCTCCTACGAGCAGTACTTC. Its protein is CASSEGPVPSYEQYF.

The CDR3 DNA follows: TGCGCCAGCAGCCCGAGGACTAGCGGGAGTAGTGAGCAGTTCTTC. It is translated as CASSPRTSGSSEQFF. The chain joins TRBV5-1 to TRBJ2-1; 13 bases map to TRBD2. Germline loops: CDR1 SGHRS, CDR2 YFSETQ. The CDR3 contains 15 residues. The V segment lost 4 bases and the J segment 9 bases; nucleotides outside the gene matches: 7.

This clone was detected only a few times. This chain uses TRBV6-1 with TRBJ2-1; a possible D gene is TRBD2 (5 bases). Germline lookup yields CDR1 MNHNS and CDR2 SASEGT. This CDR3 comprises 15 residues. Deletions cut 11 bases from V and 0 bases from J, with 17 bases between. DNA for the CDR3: TGTGCCGCGACCGAGCTAGCAACCTCCTACAATGAGCAGTTCTTC. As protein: CAATELATSYNEQFF.

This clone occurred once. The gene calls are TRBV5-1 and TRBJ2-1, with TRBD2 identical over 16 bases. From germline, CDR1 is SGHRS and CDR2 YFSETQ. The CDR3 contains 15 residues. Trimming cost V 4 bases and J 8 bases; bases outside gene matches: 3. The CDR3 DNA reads TGCGCCAGCAGCGGGACTAGCGGGAGGGGGCATGAGCAGTTCTTC. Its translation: CASSGTSGRGHEQFF. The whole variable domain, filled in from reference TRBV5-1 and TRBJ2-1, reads KAGVTQTPRYLIKTRGQQVTLSCSPISGHRSVSWYQQTPGQGLQFLFEYFSETQRNKGNFPGRFSGRQFSNSRSEMNVSTLELGDSALYLCASSGTSGRGHEQFFGPGTRLTVL.

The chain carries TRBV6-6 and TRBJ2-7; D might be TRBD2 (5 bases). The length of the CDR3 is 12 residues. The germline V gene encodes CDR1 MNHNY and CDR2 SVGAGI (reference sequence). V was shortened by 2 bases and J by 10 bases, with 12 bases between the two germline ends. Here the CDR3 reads CASSYDLGRQYF. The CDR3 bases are TGTGCCAGCAGTTACGATTTGGGGAGACAGTACTTC.

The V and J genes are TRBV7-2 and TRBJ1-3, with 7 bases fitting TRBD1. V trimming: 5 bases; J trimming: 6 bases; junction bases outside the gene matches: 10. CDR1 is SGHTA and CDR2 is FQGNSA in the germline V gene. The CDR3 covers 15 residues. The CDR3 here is CASSLPRQGVNTIYF. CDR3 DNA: TGTGCCAGCAGCCTACCCCGGCAGGGGGTAAACACCATATATTTT.

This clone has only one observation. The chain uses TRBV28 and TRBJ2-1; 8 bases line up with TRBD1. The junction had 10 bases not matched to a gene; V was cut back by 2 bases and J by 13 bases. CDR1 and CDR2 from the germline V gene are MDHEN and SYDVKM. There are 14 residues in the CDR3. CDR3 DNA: TGTGCCAGCAGTTTACCCCGGGACAGGCTCCACCAGTTCTTC. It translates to CASSLPRDRLHQFF.

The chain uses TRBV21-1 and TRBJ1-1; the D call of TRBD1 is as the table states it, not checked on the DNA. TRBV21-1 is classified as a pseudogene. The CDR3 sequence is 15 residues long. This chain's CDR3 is CATRHRRSTGAEAFF. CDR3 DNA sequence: TGTGCCACCCGACACCGACGTTCCACAGGGGCTGAAGCTTTCTTT.

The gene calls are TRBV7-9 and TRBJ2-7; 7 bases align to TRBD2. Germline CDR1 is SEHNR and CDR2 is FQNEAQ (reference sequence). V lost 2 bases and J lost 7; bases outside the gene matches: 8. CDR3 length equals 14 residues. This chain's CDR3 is CASSLNAGAGEQYF. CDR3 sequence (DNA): TGTGCCAGCAGCTTAAACGCGGGAGCGGGAGAGCAGTACTTC.

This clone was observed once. The CDR3 DNA is TGCGCCAGCAGCTGGGCCTTTGGGGCCCTCCCCTACGAGCAGTACTTC. It specifies CASSWAFGALPYEQYF. This chain joins TRBV5-1 and TRBJ2-7, with a weak D call TRBD1 (5 bases). The length of the CDR3 is 16 residues. The germline V and J ends were trimmed by 3 bases and 2 bases, with 18 bases remaining between them. Germline CDR1 and CDR2: SGHRS and YFSETQ.

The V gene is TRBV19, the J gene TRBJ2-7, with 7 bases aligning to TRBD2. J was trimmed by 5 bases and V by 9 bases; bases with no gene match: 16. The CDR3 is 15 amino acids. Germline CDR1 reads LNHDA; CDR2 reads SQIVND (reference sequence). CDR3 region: CASTSELATVDEQYF. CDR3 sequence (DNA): TGTGCCAGCACATCCGAACTAGCGACGGTCGACGAGCAGTACTTC.

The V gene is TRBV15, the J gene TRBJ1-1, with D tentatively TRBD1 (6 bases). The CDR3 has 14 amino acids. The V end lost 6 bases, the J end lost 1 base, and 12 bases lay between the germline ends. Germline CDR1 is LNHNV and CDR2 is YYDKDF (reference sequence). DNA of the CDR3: TGTGCCACCAGGGACAGCTACCAGAACACTGAAGCTTTCTTT. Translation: CATRDSYQNTEAFF.

CDR3 bases: TGTGCCTGGAGTTCGGGACTAGCGGAGTCCTACAATGAGCAGTTCTTC. This sequence encodes CAWSSGLAESYNEQFF. The J gene is TRBJ2-1, the V gene TRBV30, with 11 bases matching TRBD2. Germline lookup yields CDR1 GTSNPN and CDR2 SVGIG (reference sequence). The CDR3 has 16 residues. V lost 2 bases and J lost 1; bases outside the gene matches: 4.

CDR3 nucleotide sequence: TGTGCCAGCAGCCAATCCTCTAGCGTTGCCTACGAGCAGTACTTC. Translated: CASSQSSSVAYEQYF. The V call is TRBV11-3, the J call TRBJ2-7; D may be TRBD2 (6 bases). Germline CDR1 and CDR2: SGHNT and YENEEA. The CDR3 runs 15 residues. V was cut by 5 bases and J by 2 bases, with 16 bases left in between.

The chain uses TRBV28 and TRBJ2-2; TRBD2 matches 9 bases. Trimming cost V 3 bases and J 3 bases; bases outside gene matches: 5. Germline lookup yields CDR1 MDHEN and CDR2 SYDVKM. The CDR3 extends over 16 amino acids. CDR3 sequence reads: CASSFPGTSYTGELFF. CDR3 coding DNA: TGTGCCAGCAGTTTTCCCGGGACTAGCTACACCGGGGAGCTGTTTTTT.

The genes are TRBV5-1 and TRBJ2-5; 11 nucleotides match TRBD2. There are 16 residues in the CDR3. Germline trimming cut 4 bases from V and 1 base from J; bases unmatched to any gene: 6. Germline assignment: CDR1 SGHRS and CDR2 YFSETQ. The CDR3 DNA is TGCGCCAGCAGCCACACCGGGACTAGCGGCCAAGAGACCCAGTACTTC. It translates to CASSHTGTSGQETQYF.

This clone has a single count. The CDR3 sequence: CASSLTPGGLAYNEQFF. The CDR3 DNA reads as TGTGCCAGCAGTTTAACCCCGGGGGGGTTAGCCTACAATGAGCAGTTCTTC. The chain carries TRBV27 and TRBJ2-1, with 8 nucleotides matching TRBD2. V shed 2 bases and J 2 bases; nucleotides not matched to a gene: 8. CDR3 size: 17 residues. CDR1 MNHEY and CDR2 SMNVEV come from the germline V gene (reference sequence).

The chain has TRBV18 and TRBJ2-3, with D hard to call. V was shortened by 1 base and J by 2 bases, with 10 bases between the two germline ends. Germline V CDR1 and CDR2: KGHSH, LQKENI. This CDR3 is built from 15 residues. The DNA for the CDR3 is TGTGCCAGCTCACCACAGTCCTACTTCACAGATACGCAGTATTTT. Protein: CASSPQSYFTDTQYF.

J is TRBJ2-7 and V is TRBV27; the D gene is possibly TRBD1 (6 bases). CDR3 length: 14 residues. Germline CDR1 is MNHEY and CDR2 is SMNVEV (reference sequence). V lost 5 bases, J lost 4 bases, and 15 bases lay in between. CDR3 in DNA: TGTGCCAGCAGTCTAATGGCAGGGGCGTACGAGCAGTACTTC. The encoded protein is CASSLMAGAYEQYF.

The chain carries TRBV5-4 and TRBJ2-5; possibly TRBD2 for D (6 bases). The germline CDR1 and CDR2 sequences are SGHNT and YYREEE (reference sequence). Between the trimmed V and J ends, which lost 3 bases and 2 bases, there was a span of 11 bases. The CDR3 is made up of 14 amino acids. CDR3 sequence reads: CASSSRRGQETQYF. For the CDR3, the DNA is TGTGCCAGCAGCTCCCGGCGGGGACAAGAGACCCAGTACTTC.